These T cell receptor beta chains were read from a single sample in a study of blood T cell repertoires in COVID-19. Sequenced by immunoSEQ multiplex PCR; TCRdb stores in-frame clones only, minus some. Of about 200,000 clones in the sample, approximately 90% were seen once. Sequencing was carried out using peripheral blood. These receptor sequences come from a man aged 60 to 69 who had recovered from COVID-19. CDR3s include the opening cysteine and the closing phenylalanine or tryptophan. A D gene is named only where the DNA matches it firmly. Not all rows give a size; the values are once, few, many and, for expanded clones, a class.

j_call d_call v_call clone_size cdr3_length cdr3_aa cdr3_nt
TRBJ2-2 TRBD2 TRBV11-2 . 18 CASSPGVGLAGGTGELFF TGTGCCAGCAGCCCCGGGGTCGGACTAGCGGGAGGCACCGGGGAGCTGTTTTTT
TRBJ1-5 TRBD1 TRBV7-2 few 13 CASSGTGDQPQHF TGTGCCAGCAGCGGGACAGGGGATCAGCCCCAGCATTTT
TRBJ1-2 . TRBV28 . 11 CATGLHYGYTF TGTGCCACGGGACTGCACTATGGCTACACCTTC
TRBJ2-1 TRBD1 TRBV7-2 . 17 CASSRKRTGVVYNEQFF TGTGCCAGCAGCCGTAAGAGGACAGGGGTCGTATACAATGAGCAGTTCTTC
TRBJ2-1 . TRBV27 few 14 CASSLQGYYNEQFF TGTGCCAGCAGTTTGCAGGGCTACTACAATGAGCAGTTCTTC
TRBJ2-5 . TRBV7-8 . 15 CASSIRAGAKETQYF TGTGCCAGCAGCATCCGGGCAGGGGCGAAGGAGACCCAGTACTTC
TRBJ2-1 TRBD2 TRBV11-2 . 15 CASSLTSGNPNEQFF TGTGCCAGCAGCTTAACTAGCGGGAACCCCAATGAGCAGTTCTTC
TRBJ2-7 TRBD1 TRBV5-6 . 17 CASSYSSRGQGFYEQYF TGTGCCAGCAGCTATTCCTCGAGGGGACAGGGTTTTTACGAGCAGTACTTC
TRBJ2-1 TRBD2 TRBV28 . 15 CASSLTSGGDNEQFF TGTGCCAGCAGTTTAACTAGCGGGGGGGACAATGAGCAGTTCTTC
TRBJ2-7 TRBD1 TRBV4-3 . 16 CASSQGSGTASYEQYF TGCGCCAGCAGCCAAGGGTCCGGGACAGCCTCCTACGAGCAGTACTTC
TRBJ1-2 . TRBV19 . 13 CASRAGVNYGYTF TGTGCCAGTAGGGCAGGGGTGAACTATGGCTACACCTTC
TRBJ2-3 . TRBV3-1/TRBV3-2 . 13 CASSQEGTDTQYF TGTGCCAGCAGCCAGGAGGGCACAGATACGCAGTATTTT
TRBJ2-1 TRBD1 TRBV6-4 few 15 CASSDSTGGYNEQFF TGTGCCAGCAGTGACTCGACAGGGGGCTACAATGAGCAGTTCTTC
TRBJ1-2 TRBD1 TRBV4-3 . 14 CASARDRGAYGYTF TGCGCCTCCGCCCGGGACAGGGGGGCCTATGGCTACACCTTC
TRBJ1-2 TRBD1 TRBV19 . 13 CASSIQGALGYTF TGTGCCAGTAGTATTCAGGGGGCGCTTGGCTACACCTTC
TRBJ2-2 . TRBV5-4 . 13 CASSLEGYRELFF TGTGCCAGCAGCTTGGAGGGGTACCGGGAGCTGTTTTTT
TRBJ2-4 . TRBV5-1 . 14 CASSLAGGKNIQYF TGCGCCAGCAGCTTGGCTGGAGGCAAAAACATTCAGTACTTC
TRBJ2-7 TRBD2 TRBV11-2 . 15 CASSRQAGGPYEQYF TGTGCCAGCAGCCGCCAGGCGGGGGGTCCCTACGAGCAGTACTTC
TRBJ2-7 . TRBV12-5 . 13 CASASALSYEQYF TGTGCTAGTGCTAGCGCCCTCTCCTACGAGCAGTACTTC
TRBJ2-3 TRBD2 TRBV6-1 once 23 CASSESWWLAGPGRYLGTDTQYF TGTGCCAGCAGTGAATCCTGGTGGCTAGCGGGACCCGGCCGATATCTTGGCACAGATACGCAGTATTTT
TRBJ1-5 . TRBV7-2 . 14 CASSLRGAGQPQHF TGTGCCAGCAGCTTACGGGGAGCAGGTCAGCCCCAGCATTTT
TRBJ2-1 TRBD2 TRBV7-2 . 16 CASSITGTSGYNEQFF TGTGCCAGCAGCATAACCGGGACTAGCGGCTACAATGAGCAGTTCTTC
TRBJ1-5 . TRBV21-1 . 14 CASPGGGQNQPQHF TGTGCCAGCCCGGGAGGGGGCCAAAATCAGCCCCAGCATTTT
TRBJ1-1 TRBD1 TRBV5-1 . 15 CASSGGQGWNTEAFF TGCGCCAGCAGCGGGGGACAGGGGTGGAACACTGAAGCTTTCTTT
TRBJ1-4 . TRBV19 . 14 CASSLGALNEKLFF TGTGCCAGTAGCCTAGGGGCGCTTAATGAAAAACTGTTTTTT
TRBJ1-1 . TRBV6-2/TRBV6-3 . 15 CASSYSGGGRTEAFF TGTGCCAGCAGTTACTCGGGGGGTGGGCGCACTGAAGCTTTCTTT
TRBJ2-7 . TRBV7-2 . 14 CASQRDTFIYEQYF TGTGCCAGTCAAAGGGACACCTTTATCTACGAGCAGTACTTC
TRBJ2-7 . TRBV19 . 14 CASSSWGETYEQYF TGTGCCAGTAGTTCTTGGGGGGAAACCTACGAGCAGTACTTC
TRBJ2-3 . TRBV19 . 15 CASSRSHRAGDTQYF TGTGCCAGTAGTCGCTCACACAGGGCCGGAGATACGCAGTATTTT
TRBJ2-3 TRBD2 TRBV5-1 . 17 CASSPGTSGVFTDTQYF TGCGCCAGCAGCCCAGGGACTAGCGGGGTATTCACAGATACGCAGTATTTT
TRBJ2-2 TRBD2 TRBV9 . 15 CASSEVAGGGGELFF TGTGCCAGCAGCGAGGTAGCGGGGGGCGGCGGGGAGCTGTTTTTT
TRBJ2-5 . TRBV15 . 15 CATSRERSAGETQYF TGTGCCACCAGCAGAGAAAGGAGCGCCGGGGAGACCCAGTACTTC
TRBJ2-7 . TRBV7-6 . 16 CASSPSSADPWKEQYF TGTGCCAGCAGCCCCTCGTCAGCGGACCCCTGGAAGGAGCAGTACTTC
TRBJ2-7 . TRBV7-9 . 13 CASSSLISGEQYF TGTGCCAGCAGCTCGCTCATTTCGGGGGAGCAGTACTTC
TRBJ1-2 TRBD1 TRBV10-2 . 16 CASSESNPRQGAGYTF TGCGCCAGCAGTGAGTCAAACCCGCGGCAGGGGGCGGGCTACACCTTC
TRBJ1-5 . TRBV7-2 . 15 CASSLAQGMTQPQHF TGTGCCAGCAGCTTAGCGCAGGGTATGACACAGCCCCAGCATTTT
TRBJ2-7 . TRBV11-1 . 16 CASRGGTGTVAYEQYF TGTGCCAGCAGGGGGGGTACCGGGACAGTTGCCTACGAGCAGTACTTC
TRBJ1-5 TRBD1 TRBV24-1 . 17 CATSDSGTGGINQPQHF TGTGCCACCAGTGATTCCGGGACAGGGGGAATTAACCAGCCCCAGCATTTT
TRBJ1-2 TRBD1 TRBV6-7 . 19 CASSKHFTTGGDMNYGYTF TGTGCCAGCAGTAAGCACTTTACGACAGGGGGCGATATGAACTATGGCTACACCTTC
TRBJ2-7 . TRBV7-2 . 14 CASSPATHSYEQYF TGTGCCAGCAGCCCCGCCACTCATTCCTACGAGCAGTACTTC
TRBJ1-4 . TRBV5-1 few 14 CASSLGSSGEKLFF TGCGCCAGCAGCTTGGGGAGCTCGGGTGAAAAACTGTTTTTT
TRBJ1-2 . TRBV19 . 14 CASTTARANYGYTF TGTGCCAGCACGACGGCGAGGGCTAACTATGGCTACACCTTC
TRBJ1-4 . TRBV14 . 13 CASSQERRGHLFF TGTGCCAGCAGCCAAGAAAGGAGAGGGCACCTGTTTTTT
TRBJ2-7 . TRBV19 . 12 CASGDHSYEQYF TGTGCCTCCGGAGACCATTCCTACGAGCAGTACTTC
TRBJ1-3 . TRBV18 . 14 CASSPGSSGNTIYF TGTGCCAGCTCACCAGGGAGCTCTGGAAACACCATATATTTT
TRBJ2-7 . TRBV7-3 . 14 CASSPAYTSAEQYF TGTGCCAGCAGCCCCGCCTACACTAGTGCCGAGCAGTACTTC
TRBJ2-7 . TRBV6-5 once 11 CASSPGYQQYF TGTGCCAGCAGTCCAGGGTACCAGCAGTACTTC
TRBJ2-5 TRBD2 TRBV3-1/TRBV3-2 few 17 CASSQDESGRARETQYF TGTGCCAGCAGCCAAGACGAGAGCGGGAGGGCCCGGGAGACCCAGTACTTC
TRBJ2-7 . TRBV19 . 14 CASSTRQSSYEQYF TGTGCCAGTAGTACGCGACAGTCCTCCTACGAGCAGTACTTC
TRBJ1-1 . TRBV5-1 . 14 CASSLDSMNTEAFF TGCGCCAGCAGCCTGGACAGCATGAACACTGAAGCTTTCTTT
TRBJ2-3 . TRBV5-4 once 14 CASNPEALTDTQYF TGTGCCAGCAACCCTGAAGCCCTCACAGATACGCAGTATTTT
TRBJ2-5 TRBD2 TRBV4-1 . 16 CASSQPSRAGEETQYF TGCGCCAGCAGCCAACCATCCCGCGCGGGGGAAGAGACCCAGTACTTC
TRBJ2-7 . TRBV7-2 . 11 CASSLVNEQYF TGTGCCAGCAGCTTAGTTAACGAGCAGTACTTC
TRBJ1-1 TRBD1 TRBV2 . 13 CASSNRDRREAFF TGTGCCAGCAGTAACCGGGACAGGCGGGAAGCTTTCTTT
TRBJ1-1 . TRBV28 . 14 CASSFGRGVAEAFF TGTGCCAGCAGTTTTGGCAGGGGTGTCGCTGAAGCTTTCTTT